This TCR beta chain was sequenced during a study of OX40 agonist ivuxolimab in advanced cancers. Across the whole study: Anti-PD-1, anti-PD-L1 or anti-CTLA-4 therapy given earlier was allowed, and 40% had some. General study points: At 0.1-3.0 mg/kg, partial responders had clonal expansion among the lowest observed.

The CDR3 loop spans 15 amino acids. V was cut by 5 bases and J by 2 bases, with 15 bases left in between. Germline V gene data show CDR1 as MNHEY and CDR2 as SMNVEV (reference sequence). Sequencing used immunoSEQ multiplex PCR; TCRdb keeps in-frame clones, though not all of them. The sample consists of tens of thousands of clones, more than 80% of them appearing once. About this clone itself: What it binds is not known.

This rearrangement joins TRBV27 to TRBJ2-5; possible D gene TRBD1, 6 bases. Sequenced here: CD4+ or CD8+ T cells sorted from blood, sampled in a trial of the OX40 agonist ivuxolimab. This TCR came from an adult with an advanced solid tumor such as melanoma, head and neck, liver or kidney cancer. CDR3 DNA sequence: TGTGCCAGCAGTCAGCGGACAGATCAACAAGAGACCCAGTACTTC. This translates into CASSQRTDQQETQYF.